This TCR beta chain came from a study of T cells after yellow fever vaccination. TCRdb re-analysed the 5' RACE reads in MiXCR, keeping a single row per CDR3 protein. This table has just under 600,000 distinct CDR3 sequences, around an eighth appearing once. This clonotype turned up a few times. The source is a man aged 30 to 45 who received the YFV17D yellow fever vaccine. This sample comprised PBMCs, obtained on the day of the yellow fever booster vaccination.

The CDR3 nucleotides are TGTGCCAGCAGTTTAATTCCAAGGGGGCTCAATGAGCAGTTCTTC. Residues: CASSLIPRGLNEQFF. This chain links TRBV28 with TRBJ2-1, with 7 bases that match TRBD1. CDR1 and CDR2 from the germline V gene are MDHEN and SYDVKM. V lost 2 bases and J lost 6; bases outside the gene matches: 7. The CDR3 length is 15 residues.